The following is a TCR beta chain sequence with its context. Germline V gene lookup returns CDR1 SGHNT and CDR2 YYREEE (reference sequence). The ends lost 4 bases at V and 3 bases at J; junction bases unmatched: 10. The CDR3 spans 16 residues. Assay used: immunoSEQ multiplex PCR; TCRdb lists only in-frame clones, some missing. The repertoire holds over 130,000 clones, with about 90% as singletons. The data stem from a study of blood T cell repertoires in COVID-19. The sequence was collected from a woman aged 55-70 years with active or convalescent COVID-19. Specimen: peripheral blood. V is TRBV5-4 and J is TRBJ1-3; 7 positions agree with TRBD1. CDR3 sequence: CASSQDGTVNGNTIYF. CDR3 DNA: TGTGCCAGCAGCCAGGACGGGACAGTTAATGGAAACACCATATATTTT.